This T cell receptor (beta chain) came from a study of T cell repertoires in cytomegalovirus infection. TCRdb used MiXCR to reprocess the reads, holding one entry per CDR3 protein. Of around 170,000 distinct CDR3 sequences listed, more than 15% are singletons. This CDR3 has 14 amino acids. V gave up 0 bases and J gave up 5 bases, with 8 bases separating them. Germline-derived CDR1 and CDR2 are KGHDR and SFDVKD. This clonotype was detected a few times. The material sequenced was CD8+ T cells from PBMCs. The chain recombines TRBV24-1 with TRBJ2-3, with a weak D call TRBD1 (6 bases). The receptor comes from a human donor in good health (CMV status not recorded). Some clones in this sample may be carry-over from other donors' samples. The DNA of the CDR3 is TGTGCCACCAGTGATTTGCAAGGGGGAGATACGCAGTATTTT. It specifies CATSDLQGGDTQYF.